The rows below give T cell receptor beta chains drawn from one sample of a study of OX40 agonist ivuxolimab in advanced cancers. The data were produced by immunoSEQ multiplex PCR, yet TCRdb's version contains in-frame clones alone and is incomplete. Of approximately 99,000 clones listed, more than 95% are singletons. Sequencing was performed on CD4+ or CD8+ T cells sorted from blood, taken in a trial of the OX40 agonist ivuxolimab. Receptors were obtained from an adult with an advanced solid tumor such as melanoma, head and neck, liver or kidney cancer. CDR3s include the opening cysteine and the closing phenylalanine or tryptophan. The order of the fields is D gene, clone size, J gene, V gene, CDR3 DNA, CDR3 protein. D genes are given only for firm matches. Expanded clones are given a class, and other clones once, few, many or no size at all.

d_gene: .; abundance: .; j_gene: TRBJ2-5; v_gene: TRBV7-9; CDR3nt: TGTGCCAGCAGCTCTACTCCTCACCAAGAGACCCAGTACTTC; CDR3aa: CASSSTPHQETQYF
d_gene: .; abundance: .; j_gene: TRBJ1-5; v_gene: TRBV4-1; CDR3nt: TGCGCCAGCAGCCAAGGGTACAGCCATCAGCCCCAGCATTTT; CDR3aa: CASSQGYSHQPQHF
d_gene: .; abundance: .; j_gene: TRBJ2-7; v_gene: TRBV10-1; CDR3nt: TGCGCCAGCAGTGAGGGTTACGAGCAGTACTTC; CDR3aa: CASSEGYEQYF
d_gene: .; abundance: .; j_gene: TRBJ2-3; v_gene: TRBV7-2; CDR3nt: TGTGCCAGCAGCTTAGCCCTGGTACCCACAGATACGCAGTATTTT; CDR3aa: CASSLALVPTDTQYF
d_gene: TRBD2; abundance: .; j_gene: TRBJ2-7; v_gene: TRBV29-1; CDR3nt: TGCAGCGCTGAAGGGACTAGCGGCCCCTACGAGCAGTACTTC; CDR3aa: CSAEGTSGPYEQYF
d_gene: TRBD1; abundance: .; j_gene: TRBJ2-7; v_gene: TRBV4-1; CDR3nt: TGCGCCAGCAGCTACTCAGTAGCCCCCGGGACAGGGACCTGGGACGAGCAGTACTTC; CDR3aa: CASSYSVAPGTGTWDEQYF
d_gene: .; abundance: .; j_gene: TRBJ2-7; v_gene: TRBV28; CDR3nt: TGTGCCACCTCCCCTCGGCAAACGCTGACCTACGAGCAGTACTTC; CDR3aa: CATSPRQTLTYEQYF
d_gene: .; abundance: .; j_gene: TRBJ2-3; v_gene: TRBV9; CDR3nt: TGTGCCAGCAGCCCTAATTTAAGGGGGGCCGGCACAGATACGCAGTATTTT; CDR3aa: CASSPNLRGAGTDTQYF
d_gene: .; abundance: .; j_gene: TRBJ2-5; v_gene: TRBV6-5; CDR3nt: TGTGCCAGCAGTTATCGGGGTGAGACCCAGTACTTC; CDR3aa: CASSYRGETQYF
d_gene: .; abundance: .; j_gene: TRBJ1-1; v_gene: TRBV5-4; CDR3nt: TGTGCCAGCAGCCCACGGGGAGGGGGGACTGAAGCTTTCTTT; CDR3aa: CASSPRGGGTEAFF
d_gene: .; abundance: once; j_gene: TRBJ2-1; v_gene: TRBV7-9; CDR3nt: TGTGCCAGCAGCTTGCTCGAGGGGACCGGCACCTACAATGAGCAGTTCTTC; CDR3aa: CASSLLEGTGTYNEQFF
d_gene: .; abundance: few; j_gene: TRBJ2-7; v_gene: TRBV7-9; CDR3nt: TGTGCCAGCAGCTGGGATGCCAACGAGCAGTACTTC; CDR3aa: CASSWDANEQYF